Sequencing of this TCR beta chain was carried out in a study of cytomegalovirus exposure and HLA in healthy donors. Study summary: When about 400 donors were genotyped, roughly four fifths of them were found to fall in the Caucasian-associated ancestry cluster. Whole-study findings and limits: It was reported that TCR beta sequences correctly inferred the HLA-A and HLA-B alleles for most subjects. The productive fraction for most TCR beta V segments was about 90% or about 30% in an earlier analysis.

Comment on this clone: The antigen is undetermined.

The study ran its PCR with 60 Vbeta and 13 Jbeta primers. As processed by the authors: Unique TCR beta chains numbered approximately 80 million in a later analysis, with roughly 9.9 million shared. Method: immunoSEQ multiplex PCR; TCRdb's copy keeps in-frame clones and lacks some. That table gives V, J and clone size, and the DNA gave D and trimming. The sample carries 150,000 to 170,000 clones, 70% to 80% recorded once. The germline V gene encodes CDR1 SGHNT and CDR2 YYREEE (reference sequence). The CDR3 runs 15 residues. V and J are TRBV5-4 and TRBJ2-5; TRBD2 agrees at 7 bases. Near its end, the DNA agrees better with TRBJ2-7, so the J call may be wrong. The sequence came from a man in his thirties or forties in good health and CMV-seropositive. The sequenced sample consisted of PBMCs. CDR3 bases: TGTGCCAGCAGCCCCACGGGGGGTAGCCTAGTCGAGCAGTACTTC. As protein: CASSPTGGSLVEQYF.